The source of this T cell receptor (beta chain) is a study of blood T cell repertoires in COVID-19. Study-level background: Both acute and convalescent COVID-19 samples were obtained from the United States, Italy and Spain.

Per germline, CDR1 MDHEN and CDR2 SYDVKM. V was clipped by 2 bases and J by 5 bases, with 4 bases between them. CDR3 length: 12 amino acids. Assay: immunoSEQ multiplex PCR; the TCRdb copy retains only in-frame clones and omits some. The sample shows nearly 110,000 clones, about 89% of them seen only once. Sequencing was performed on peripheral blood. The chain joins TRBV28 to TRBJ2-1, with D unresolved. The origin of this receptor is a man in his forties with active or convalescent COVID-19. CDR3 bases: TGTGCCAGCAGTTTAGACAACAATGAGCAGTTCTTC. Encoded protein: CASSLDNNEQFF. Full variable domain (remainder filled in from reference TRBV28 and TRBJ2-1): DVKVTQSSRYLVKRTGEKVFLECVQDMDHENMFWYRQDPGLGLRLIYFSYDVKMKEKGDIPEGYSVSREKKERFSLILESASTNQTSMYLCASSLDNNEQFFGPGTRLTVL.